Each of the 18 T cell receptor beta chains below was sequenced from the same sample in a study of regulatory T cells in long-lasting Graves disease. Construction of TCR beta libraries relied on iRepertoire HTBI primers and on Arm-PCR targeting CDR3 regions. TCRdb called the multiplex PCR reads again in MiXCR, with one record for every CDR3 protein. The sample has a few hundred thousand distinct CDR3 sequences, 10% to 15% seen once. Time point in this sample: newly diagnosed GD, antithyroid drugs for less than 3 months. Making the TCR library involved RNA that had been extracted from PBMCs. Another study also made use of these data, one on T cells in Graves' hyperthyroidism and ophthalmopathy.

This material consisted of peripheral blood mononuclear cells (PBMCs), taken at new diagnosis, from a patient treated with antithyroid drugs. The receptors here all came from a woman younger than 35 with Graves disease.

V gene TRBV10-3 combines with J gene TRBJ2-7, with 7 bases fitting TRBD1. Germline assignment: CDR1 ENHRY and CDR2 SYGVKD. V dropped 6 bases and J dropped 2; count of bases not matched to a gene: 4. This CDR3 spans 13 amino acids. The CDR3, as DNA: TGTGCCATCAGGGGGGACAGAACCTACGAGCAGTACTTC. Encoded protein: CAIRGDRTYEQYF.

This clonotype was seen repeatedly, ten times or more. The chain links TRBV7-9 to TRBJ1-6; perhaps TRBD1 as D (5 bases). V dropped 5 bases and J dropped 6 bases, with 17 bases sitting between them. CDR1 is SEHNR and CDR2 is FQNEAQ in the germline V gene (reference sequence). This CDR3 has 16 residues. DNA of the CDR3: TGTGCCAGCAGCCACCCCCGAGGGCAGGGTAATTCACCCCTCCACTTT. Translated, it gives CASSHPRGQGNSPLHF.

The chain carries TRBV13 and TRBJ2-3; D may correspond to TRBD1 or TRBD2 (5 bases each). The CDR3 totals 16 residues. V dropped 1 base and J dropped 2 bases, with 13 bases sitting between them. Germline CDR1 PRHDT, CDR2 FYEKMQ (reference sequence). The CDR3 DNA is TGTGCCAGCAGCTTAGATTGGGGGAGTGTCACAGATACGCAGTATTTT. It codes for CASSLDWGSVTDTQYF.

This clonotype was observed a few times. DNA of the CDR3: TGTGCCAGCAGCTTAGGGGGGGTGCGCTCACCCCTCCACTTT. Its protein product is CASSLGGVRSPLHF. J is TRBJ1-6 and V is TRBV7-2, with D tentatively TRBD1 (5 bases). CDR3 length equals 14 residues. CDR1 and CDR2 (germline): SGHTA, FQGNSA. V lost 1 base and J lost 10, with 11 bases in between.

The V and J genes are TRBV12-3 or TRBV12-4 and TRBJ1-4; D gene uncertain. The CDR3 consists of 14 residues. Between the trimmed V and J ends, which lost 0 bases and 7 bases, there was a span of 9 bases. In DNA form, the CDR3 reads TGTGCCAGCAGTTTAGCGGGGAACGGTGAAAAACTGTTTTTT. Amino acid sequence: CASSLAGNGEKLFF.

This clonotype was counted many times. The germline gene is not matched at one end of the junction; a read error may be the cause. The DNA for the CDR3 is TGTGCCAGCAGTTTAGGAATGAACACTGAAGCTTTCTTT. Encoded protein: CASSLGMNTEAFF. The genes are TRBV11-2 and TRBJ1-1; no firm D call. The CDR3 extends over 13 amino acids. Germline values: CDR1 SGHAT, CDR2 FQNNGV.

This clonotype was counted between two and nine times. The chain combines TRBV7-6 with TRBJ1-2; D perhaps matches TRBD1 (5 bases). V lost 1 base to trimming and J lost 7 bases, with 16 bases between them. Germline V gene lookup returns CDR1 SGHVS and CDR2 FNYEAQ. This CDR3 is 15 amino acids long. The CDR3 sequence is CASSLEAQGKGGYTF. The CDR3 region has the DNA TGTGCCAGCAGCTTAGAGGCGCAGGGCAAGGGTGGCTACACCTTC.

In this sample, this clonotype turned up once. A much more abundant neighbour one base away suggests this may be a read error. DNA of the CDR3: TGTGCCAGCAGCCCTACGGACAGGAGCACTGAAGCTTTCTTT. Protein product: CASSPTDRSTEAFF. The V and J genes are TRBV11-2 and TRBJ1-1, with 7 bases identical to TRBD1. There are 14 residues in the CDR3. Per germline, CDR1 SGHAT and CDR2 FQNNGV. V was clipped by 5 bases and J by 4 bases; unmatched bases: 7. Using reference TRBV11-2 and TRBJ1-1 for the parts outside the CDR3, the full variable domain is EAGVAQSPRYKIIEKRQSVAFWCNPISGHATLYWYQQILGQGPKLLIQFQNNGVVDDSQLPKDRFSAERLKGVDSTLKIQPAKLEDSAVYLCASSPTDRSTEAFFGQGTRLTVV.

The V gene is TRBV15, the J gene TRBJ2-6, with D tentatively TRBD2 (6 bases). CDR3 length: 15 residues. The germline gives CDR1 LNHNV, CDR2 YYDKDF (reference sequence). Trimming left V 5 bases short and J 2 bases short, with 10 bases between. The CDR3: CATSGGAAGANVLTF. The CDR3, as DNA: TGTGCCACCAGCGGAGGGGCGGCTGGGGCCAACGTCCTGACTTTC.

This clonotype has a count of ten or more. V usage is TRBV7-9 and J usage is TRBJ2-1; 8 nucleotides line up with TRBD2. The junction had 22 bases not matched to a gene; V was cut back by 5 bases and J by 7 bases. Germline V gene lookup returns CDR1 SEHNR and CDR2 FQNEAQ (reference sequence). The CDR3 runs 19 residues. The CDR3 DNA follows: TGTGCCAGCAGCGACGGACTCGGACTAGCACAACCTGAGTGGAATGAGCAGTTCTTC. The encoded protein is CASSDGLGLAQPEWNEQFF.

This clonotype was counted at least ten times. This chain connects TRBV18 to TRBJ2-5, with 9 bases that match TRBD2. The CDR3 totals 15 residues. Germline CDR1 KGHSH, CDR2 LQKENI. V was pared by 2 bases and J by 5 bases, with 6 bases of the junction left unmatched. This chain's CDR3 is CASSPLGTSYETQYF. Written as DNA, the CDR3 is TGTGCCAGCTCACCATTGGGGACTAGCTACGAGACCCAGTACTTC.

This clonotype was counted at least ten times. This chain connects TRBV7-2 to TRBJ2-7; maybe TRBD1 (6 bases). CDR1 and CDR2 from the germline V gene are SGHTA and FQGNSA. The CDR3 extends over 14 amino acids. Trimming shortened V by 3 bases and J by 2 bases, and 11 bases separated the two germline ends. CDR3 in DNA: TGTGCCAGCAGCTTCAGGGGATCCCCCTACGAGCAGTACTTC. Translation gives CASSFRGSPYEQYF.

This clonotype was recorded at least ten times. This rearrangement joins TRBV11-1 to TRBJ1-1, with 8 bases fitting TRBD1. This CDR3 has 16 amino acids. The trim removed 5 bases at V and 5 bases at J, leaving 13 bases unmatched. Germline CDR1 is SGHAT and CDR2 is FQDESV (reference sequence). This CDR3 reads CASSPARTGSGTEAFF. The CDR3 coding sequence is TGTGCCAGCAGCCCCGCAAGGACAGGGTCGGGGACTGAAGCTTTCTTT.

The chain couples TRBV27 to TRBJ1-2; 7 bases align to TRBD1. CDR3 length equals 16 residues. Per the germline V gene, CDR1 is MNHEY and CDR2 is SMNVEV (reference sequence). Unmatched junction bases numbered 9, after V lost 3 bases and J lost 2 bases. In DNA, the CDR3 is TGTGCCAGCAGTTTCGCCTCGGGACAGATGAACTATGGCTACACCTTC. Protein: CASSFASGQMNYGYTF.

This clonotype was counted many times. The V and J genes are TRBV13 and TRBJ2-4; 7 nucleotides align to TRBD1. The CDR3 loop spans 18 amino acids. The V segment lost 0 bases and the J segment 0 bases; nucleotides outside the gene matches: 8. Germline V gene lookup returns CDR1 PRHDT and CDR2 FYEKMQ (reference sequence). Here the CDR3 DNA reads TGTGCCAGCAGCTTAGGATCACAGGGGTCTCTAGCCAAAAACATTCAGTACTTC. Translated: CASSLGSQGSLAKNIQYF.

This clonotype showed up many times. The J gene is TRBJ1-2, the V gene TRBV30; the D gene is possibly TRBD1 (6 bases). CDR3 length: 14 amino acids. The germline CDR1 and CDR2 sequences are GTSNPN and SVGIG (reference sequence). V shed 0 bases and J shed 5 bases, with 13 bases lying between them. CDR3 residues: CAWSVGGHAYGYTF. The CDR3 bases are TGTGCCTGGAGTGTAGGGGGGCACGCATATGGCTACACCTTC. The full variable domain, with the rest looked up from reference TRBV30 and TRBJ1-2, is SQTIHQWPATLVQPVGSPLSLECTVEGTSNPNLYWYRQAAGRGLQLLFYSVGIGQISSEVPQNLSASRPQDRQFILSSKKLLLSDSGFYLCAWSVGGHAYGYTFGSGTRLTVV.

The table lists this clonotype with a few counts. The chain is built from TRBV30 and TRBJ1-5; D unresolved. The CDR3 has 12 residues. Trimming pared 5 bases from V and 2 bases from J, leaving 7 bases between. The V gene's germline CDR1 is GTSNPN and CDR2 SVGIG (reference sequence). The CDR3 nucleotides are TGTGCCTGGTCAAGAGGCAATCAGCCCCAGCATTTT. Amino acids: CAWSRGNQPQHF.

This clonotype was recorded many times. The chain employs TRBV28 and TRBJ2-7; 10 bases agree with TRBD2. Germline V gene lookup returns CDR1 MDHEN and CDR2 SYDVKM. Unmatched junction bases numbered 8, after V lost 4 bases and J lost 2 bases. The CDR3 contains 16 residues. CDR3: CASSSLAGVNPYEQYF. CDR3 in DNA: TGTGCCAGCAGTTCGCTAGCGGGAGTCAACCCCTACGAGCAGTACTTC.